Listed here is a single TCR beta chain. The entry originates in a study of blood T cell repertoires in COVID-19. Background on the study: Acute-phase and convalescent COVID-19 samples originated in the United States, Italy and Spain. T cells, B-cell-depleted T cells, or PBMCs provided the cDNA or gDNA that served as material.

Germline CDR1 and CDR2: SGHDT and YYEEEE. The CDR3 runs 11 residues. V lost 1 base, J lost 6 bases, and 5 bases lay in between. The authors' processing: Amplification of reference gene primers was used by the study to estimate nucleated cell counts. The protocol was immunoSEQ multiplex PCR, while the TCRdb copy is restricted to in-frame clones and leaves out a portion. From that table come the V and J calls and clone size; the DNA was used to work out D and trimming. This table has some 99,000 clones, around 82% appearing once. The chain recombines TRBV5-6 with TRBJ2-7; D is unclear. Material for sequencing was peripheral blood. The receptor's source is a human donor in a cohort sampled during active or convalescent COVID-19. CDR3 amino acids: CASSLFSEQYF. DNA for the CDR3: TGTGCCAGCAGCTTGTTTAGCGAGCAGTACTTC.